This T cell receptor (beta chain) was identified in a study of T-cell reconstitution after alpha-beta-depleted transplantation in children. General study findings and limits: Some patients owed their high day-60 TCRbeta diversity to surviving recipient T cells and thymic progenitors. In patients about two months after transplant, alpha-beta T cells reportedly arose from several hundred expanded graft clones. The main origin of T-cell counts and diversity one year after transplant was newly produced T cells.

This clonotype was seen ten or more times. Its antigen is not known. Preparation of the TCRbeta library involved a method that used unique molecular identifiers. Via MiXCR, TCRdb re-called the PCR reads, giving one row per CDR3 protein. The sample has 280,000 or so distinct CDR3 sequences, roughly 10% seen once. The germline CDR1 and CDR2 sequences are MNHEY and SVGAGI. The CDR3 has 13 amino acids. Trimming removed 2 bases at V and 9 bases at J, with 11 bases between. This TCR derives from a male patient between 2 and 10 years old who had a stem cell transplant for chronic granulomatous disease, so the T cells may come from the graft donor. This sequence joins TRBV6-5 and TRBJ2-1; weak D call: TRBD1 (5 bases). This sample comprised peripheral blood, obtained 180 days after TCRalphabeta/CD19-depleted stem cell transplant. In DNA, the CDR3 is TGTGCCAGCAGTTACGGGGCTTACGGTGAGCAGTTCTTC. Translation: CASSYGAYGEQFF.